This TCR beta chain was recovered during a study of blood T cell repertoires in COVID-19. The V gene lost 1 base and the J gene lost 4 bases, with 19 bases spanning the gap. CDR1 and CDR2 (germline): LGHNA, YSLEER. CDR3 size: 17 residues. Profiled with immunoSEQ multiplex PCR; TCRdb holds only in-frame clones, not every one. The sample shows around 300,000 clones, approximately 90% of them seen only once. J is TRBJ1-1 and V is TRBV4-3; weak D call: TRBD1 (5 bases). The sequenced sample was peripheral blood. The receptor's source is a man between 18 and 35 years old with active or convalescent COVID-19. CDR3 region: CASSQVSRRDGGTEAFF. For the CDR3, the DNA is TGCGCCAGCAGCCAAGTTAGTAGAAGGGACGGGGGCACTGAAGCTTTCTTT.